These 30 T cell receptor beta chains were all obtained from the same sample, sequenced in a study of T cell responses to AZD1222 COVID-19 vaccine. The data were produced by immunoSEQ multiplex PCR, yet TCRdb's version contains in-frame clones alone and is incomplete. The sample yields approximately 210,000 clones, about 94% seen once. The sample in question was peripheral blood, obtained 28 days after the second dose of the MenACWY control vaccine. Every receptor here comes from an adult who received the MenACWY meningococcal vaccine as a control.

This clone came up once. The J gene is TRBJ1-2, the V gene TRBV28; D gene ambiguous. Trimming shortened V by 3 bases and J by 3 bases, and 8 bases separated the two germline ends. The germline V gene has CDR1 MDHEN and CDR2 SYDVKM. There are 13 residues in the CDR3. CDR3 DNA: TGTGCCAGCAGTTTCCAACGGCACTATGGCTACACCTTC. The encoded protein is CASSFQRHYGYTF.

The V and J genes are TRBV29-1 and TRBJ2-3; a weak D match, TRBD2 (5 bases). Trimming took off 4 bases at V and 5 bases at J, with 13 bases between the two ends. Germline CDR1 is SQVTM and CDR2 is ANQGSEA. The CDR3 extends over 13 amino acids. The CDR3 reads CSVVITEGDTQYF. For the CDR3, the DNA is TGCAGCGTTGTAATCACCGAGGGAGATACGCAGTATTTT.

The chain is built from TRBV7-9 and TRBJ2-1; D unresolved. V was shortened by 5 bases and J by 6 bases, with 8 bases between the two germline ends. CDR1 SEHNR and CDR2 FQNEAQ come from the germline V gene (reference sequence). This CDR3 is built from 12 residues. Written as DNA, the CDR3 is TGTGCCAGCAGCGCCTCTGCCAATGAGCAGTTCTTC. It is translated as CASSASANEQFF.

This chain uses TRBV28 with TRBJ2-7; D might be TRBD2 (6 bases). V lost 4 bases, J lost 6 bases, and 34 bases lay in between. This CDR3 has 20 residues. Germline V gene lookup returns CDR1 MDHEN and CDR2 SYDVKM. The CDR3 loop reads CASSSGLFSGSTRVQSEQYF. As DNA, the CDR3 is TGTGCCAGCAGTTCGGGACTTTTCTCTGGTAGTACTAGGGTTCAGTCCGAGCAGTACTTC. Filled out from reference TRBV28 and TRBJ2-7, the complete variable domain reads DVKVTQSSRYLVKRTGEKVFLECVQDMDHENMFWYRQDPGLGLRLIYFSYDVKMKEKGDIPEGYSVSREKKERFSLILESASTNQTSMYLCASSSGLFSGSTRVQSEQYFGPGTRLTVT.

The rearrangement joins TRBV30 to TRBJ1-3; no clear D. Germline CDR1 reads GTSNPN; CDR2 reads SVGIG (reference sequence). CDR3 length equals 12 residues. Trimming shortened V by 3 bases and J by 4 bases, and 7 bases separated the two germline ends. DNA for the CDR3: TGTGCCTGGAGGAGTAGAGGAAACACCATATATTTT. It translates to CAWRSRGNTIYF.

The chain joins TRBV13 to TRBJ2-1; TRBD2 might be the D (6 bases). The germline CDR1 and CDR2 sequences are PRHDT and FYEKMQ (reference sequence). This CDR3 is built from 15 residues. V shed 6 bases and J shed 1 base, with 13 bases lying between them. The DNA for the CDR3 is TGTGCCAGCAGTTCCGGGACTCATTCCTACAATGAGCAGTTCTTC. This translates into CASSSGTHSYNEQFF.

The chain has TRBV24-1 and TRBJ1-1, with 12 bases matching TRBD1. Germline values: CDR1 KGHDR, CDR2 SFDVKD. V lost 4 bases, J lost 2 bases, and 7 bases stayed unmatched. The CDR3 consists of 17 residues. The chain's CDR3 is CATSESPGQGANTEAFF. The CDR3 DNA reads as TGTGCCACCAGTGAGTCCCCGGGACAGGGGGCTAACACTGAAGCTTTCTTT.

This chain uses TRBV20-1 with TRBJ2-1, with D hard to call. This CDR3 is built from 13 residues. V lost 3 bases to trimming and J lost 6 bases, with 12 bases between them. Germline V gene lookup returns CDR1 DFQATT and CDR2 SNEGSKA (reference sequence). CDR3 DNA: TGCAGTGCTAGTACGGCAGTGGTCAATGAGCAGTTCTTC. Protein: CSASTAVVNEQFF.

For the CDR3, the DNA is TGTGCCTGGAGTGAGAAGAGACTAGCCTACAATGAGCAGTTCTTC. Translating it yields CAWSEKRLAYNEQFF. The V and J genes are TRBV30 and TRBJ2-1; possible D gene TRBD2, 6 bases. Germline V gives CDR1 GTSNPN, CDR2 SVGIG (reference sequence). Trimming took off 1 base at V and 2 bases at J, with 12 bases between the two ends. The CDR3 covers 15 residues.

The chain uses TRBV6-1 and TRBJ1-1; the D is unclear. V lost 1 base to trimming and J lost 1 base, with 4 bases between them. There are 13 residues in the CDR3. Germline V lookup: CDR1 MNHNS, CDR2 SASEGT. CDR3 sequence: CASSEGWNTEAFF. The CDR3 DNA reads TGTGCCAGCAGTGAAGGGTGGAACACTGAAGCTTTCTTT.

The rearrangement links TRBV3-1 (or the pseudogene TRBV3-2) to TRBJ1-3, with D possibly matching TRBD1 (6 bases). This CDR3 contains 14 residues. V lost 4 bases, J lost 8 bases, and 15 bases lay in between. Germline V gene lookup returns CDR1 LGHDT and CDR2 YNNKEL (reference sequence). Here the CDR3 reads CASSPGGRRDTIYF. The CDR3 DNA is TGTGCCAGCAGCCCCGGGGGCAGGAGAGACACCATATATTTT.

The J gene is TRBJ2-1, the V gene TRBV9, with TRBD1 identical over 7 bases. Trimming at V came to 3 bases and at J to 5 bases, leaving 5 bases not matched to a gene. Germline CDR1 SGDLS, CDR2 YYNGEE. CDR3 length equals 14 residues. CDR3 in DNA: TGTGCCAGCAGCGCCGGGGACAGCCACAATGAGCAGTTCTTC. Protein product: CASSAGDSHNEQFF.

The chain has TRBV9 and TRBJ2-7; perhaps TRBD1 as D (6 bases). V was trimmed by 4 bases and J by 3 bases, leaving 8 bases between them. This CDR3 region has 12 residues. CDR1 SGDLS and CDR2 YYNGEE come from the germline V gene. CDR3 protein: CASSQDSYEQYF. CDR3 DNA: TGTGCCAGCAGCCAGGACAGCTACGAGCAGTACTTC.

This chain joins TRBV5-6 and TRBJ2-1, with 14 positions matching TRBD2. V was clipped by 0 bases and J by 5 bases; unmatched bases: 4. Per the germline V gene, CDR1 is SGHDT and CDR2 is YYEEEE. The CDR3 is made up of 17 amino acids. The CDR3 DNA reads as TGTGCCAGCAGCTTGGGGACTAGCGGGAGGCGGGACAATGAGCAGTTCTTC. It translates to CASSLGTSGRRDNEQFF.

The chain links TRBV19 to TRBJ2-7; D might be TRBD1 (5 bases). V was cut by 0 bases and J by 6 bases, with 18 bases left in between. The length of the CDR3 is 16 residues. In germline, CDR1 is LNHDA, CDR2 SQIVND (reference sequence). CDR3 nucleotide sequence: TGTGCCAGTAGTATAGAGGTCCGGCAGGGCTTTCTCGAGCAGTACTTC. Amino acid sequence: CASSIEVRQGFLEQYF.

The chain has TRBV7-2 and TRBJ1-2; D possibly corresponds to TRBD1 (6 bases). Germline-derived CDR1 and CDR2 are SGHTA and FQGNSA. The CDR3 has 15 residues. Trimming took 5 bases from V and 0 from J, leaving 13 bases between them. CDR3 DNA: TGTGCCAGCAGCCCAGGGACACGATCTAACTATGGCTACACCTTC. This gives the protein CASSPGTRSNYGYTF.

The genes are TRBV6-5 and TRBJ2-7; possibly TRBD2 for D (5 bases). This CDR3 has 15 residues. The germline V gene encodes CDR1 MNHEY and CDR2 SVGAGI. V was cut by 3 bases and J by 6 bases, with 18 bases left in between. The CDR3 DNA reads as TGTGCCAGCAGTTATCCCCTGACTATAAGGAGCGAGCAGTACTTC. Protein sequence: CASSYPLTIRSEQYF.

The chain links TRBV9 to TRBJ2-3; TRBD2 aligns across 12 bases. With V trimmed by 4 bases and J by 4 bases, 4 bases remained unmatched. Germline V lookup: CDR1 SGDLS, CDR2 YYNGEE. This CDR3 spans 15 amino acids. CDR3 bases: TGTGCCAGCAGCTCGGGACTAGCGGGCGCAGATACGCAGTATTTT. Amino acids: CASSSGLAGADTQYF.

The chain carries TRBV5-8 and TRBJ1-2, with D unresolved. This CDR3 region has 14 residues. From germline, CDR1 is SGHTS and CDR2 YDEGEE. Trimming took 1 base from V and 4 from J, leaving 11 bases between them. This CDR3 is CASSLTVGSYGYTF. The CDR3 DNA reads TGTGCCAGCAGCTTGACGGTGGGAAGCTATGGCTACACCTTC.

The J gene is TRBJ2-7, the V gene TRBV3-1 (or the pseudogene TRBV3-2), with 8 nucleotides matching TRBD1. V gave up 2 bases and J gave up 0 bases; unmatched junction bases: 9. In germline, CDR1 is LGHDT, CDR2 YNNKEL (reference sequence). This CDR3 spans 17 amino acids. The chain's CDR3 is CASSQLTGTGNSYEQYF. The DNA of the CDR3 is TGTGCCAGCAGCCAATTAACCGGGACAGGAAACTCCTACGAGCAGTACTTC.

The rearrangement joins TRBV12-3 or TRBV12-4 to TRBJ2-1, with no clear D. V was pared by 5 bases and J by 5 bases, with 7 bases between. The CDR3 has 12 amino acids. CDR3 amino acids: CASSPRHNEQFF. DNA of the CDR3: TGTGCCAGCAGTCCAAGACACAATGAGCAGTTCTTC.

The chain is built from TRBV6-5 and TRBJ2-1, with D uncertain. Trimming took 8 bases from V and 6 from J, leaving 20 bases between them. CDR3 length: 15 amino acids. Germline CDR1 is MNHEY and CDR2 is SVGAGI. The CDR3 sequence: CASVAQAPKINEQFF. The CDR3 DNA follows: TGTGCCAGCGTCGCCCAGGCCCCTAAAATCAATGAGCAGTTCTTC.

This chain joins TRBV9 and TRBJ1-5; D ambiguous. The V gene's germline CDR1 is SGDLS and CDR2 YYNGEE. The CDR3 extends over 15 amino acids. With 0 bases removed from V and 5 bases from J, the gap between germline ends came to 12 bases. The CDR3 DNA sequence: TGTGCCAGCAGCGTAGGGGGTTGGAAGGATCAGCCCCAGCATTTT. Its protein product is CASSVGGWKDQPQHF.

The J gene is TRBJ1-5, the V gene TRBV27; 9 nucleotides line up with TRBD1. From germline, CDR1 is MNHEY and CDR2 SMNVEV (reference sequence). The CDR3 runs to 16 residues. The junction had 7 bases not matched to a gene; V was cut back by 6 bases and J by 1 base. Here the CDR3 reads CASSLTGGGSNQPQHF. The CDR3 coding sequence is TGTGCCAGCAGCTTAACAGGGGGCGGGAGCAATCAGCCCCAGCATTTT.

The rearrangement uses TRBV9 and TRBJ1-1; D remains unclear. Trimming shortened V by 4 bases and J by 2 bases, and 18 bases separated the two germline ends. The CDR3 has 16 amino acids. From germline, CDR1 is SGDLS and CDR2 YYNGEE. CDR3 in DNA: TGTGCCAGCAGCCCAGCAATAGGCAGTAAAAACACTGAAGCTTTCTTT. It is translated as CASSPAIGSKNTEAFF.

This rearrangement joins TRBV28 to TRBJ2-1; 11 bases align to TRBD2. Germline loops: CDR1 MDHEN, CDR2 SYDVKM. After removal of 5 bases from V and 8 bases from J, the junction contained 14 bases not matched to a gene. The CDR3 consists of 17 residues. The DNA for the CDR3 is TGTGCCAGCAGTCTTCGTCTAGCGGGAGGACTGTTCGATGAGCAGTTCTTC. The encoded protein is CASSLRLAGGLFDEQFF.

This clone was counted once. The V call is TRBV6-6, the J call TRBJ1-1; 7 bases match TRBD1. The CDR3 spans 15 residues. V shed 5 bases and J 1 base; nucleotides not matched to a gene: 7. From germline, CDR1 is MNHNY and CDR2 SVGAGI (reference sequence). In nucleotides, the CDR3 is TGTGCCAGCAGTCCTACAGGGGCTGCGAACACTGAAGCTTTCTTT. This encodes CASSPTGAANTEAFF.

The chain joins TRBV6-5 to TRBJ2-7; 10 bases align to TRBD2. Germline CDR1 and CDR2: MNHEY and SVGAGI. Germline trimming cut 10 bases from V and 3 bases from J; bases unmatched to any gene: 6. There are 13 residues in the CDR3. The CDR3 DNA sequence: TGTGCCACCCCCGGGACTAGCGTCTACGAGCAGTACTTC. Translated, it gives CATPGTSVYEQYF.

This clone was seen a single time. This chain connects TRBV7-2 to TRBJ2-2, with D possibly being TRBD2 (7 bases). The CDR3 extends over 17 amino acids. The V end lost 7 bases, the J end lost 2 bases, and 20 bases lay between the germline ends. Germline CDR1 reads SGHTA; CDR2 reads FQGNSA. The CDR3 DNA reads TGTGCCAGCACGCTCAGCTTCGCGGGGGCAAACACCGGGGAGCTGTTTTTT. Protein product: CASTLSFAGANTGELFF.

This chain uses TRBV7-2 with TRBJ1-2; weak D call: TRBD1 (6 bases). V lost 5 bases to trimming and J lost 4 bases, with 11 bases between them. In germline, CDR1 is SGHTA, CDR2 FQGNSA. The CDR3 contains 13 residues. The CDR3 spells CASSTRTVYGYTF. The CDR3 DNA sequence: TGTGCCAGCAGCACCCGGACAGTCTATGGCTACACCTTC.